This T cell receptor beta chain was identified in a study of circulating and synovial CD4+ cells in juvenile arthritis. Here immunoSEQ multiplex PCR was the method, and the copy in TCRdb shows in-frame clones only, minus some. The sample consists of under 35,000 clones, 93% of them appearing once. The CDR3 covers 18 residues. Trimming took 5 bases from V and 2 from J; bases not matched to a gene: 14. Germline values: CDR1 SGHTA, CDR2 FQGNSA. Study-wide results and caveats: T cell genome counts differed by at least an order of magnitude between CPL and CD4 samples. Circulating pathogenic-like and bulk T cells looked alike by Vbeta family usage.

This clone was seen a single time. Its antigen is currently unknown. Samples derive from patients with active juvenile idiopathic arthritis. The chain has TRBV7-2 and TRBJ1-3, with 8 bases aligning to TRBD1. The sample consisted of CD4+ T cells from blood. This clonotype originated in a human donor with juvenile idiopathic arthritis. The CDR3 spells CASSPRPVQDRAGNTIYF. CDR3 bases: TGTGCCAGCAGCCCGCGACCCGTACAGGACAGGGCTGGAAACACCATATATTTT. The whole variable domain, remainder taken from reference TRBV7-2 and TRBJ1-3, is GAGVSQSPSNKVTEKGKDVELRCDPISGHTALYWYRQSLGQGLEFLIYFQGNSAPDKSGLPSDRFSAERTGGSVSTLTIQRTQQEDSAVYLCASSPRPVQDRAGNTIYFGEGSWLTVV.